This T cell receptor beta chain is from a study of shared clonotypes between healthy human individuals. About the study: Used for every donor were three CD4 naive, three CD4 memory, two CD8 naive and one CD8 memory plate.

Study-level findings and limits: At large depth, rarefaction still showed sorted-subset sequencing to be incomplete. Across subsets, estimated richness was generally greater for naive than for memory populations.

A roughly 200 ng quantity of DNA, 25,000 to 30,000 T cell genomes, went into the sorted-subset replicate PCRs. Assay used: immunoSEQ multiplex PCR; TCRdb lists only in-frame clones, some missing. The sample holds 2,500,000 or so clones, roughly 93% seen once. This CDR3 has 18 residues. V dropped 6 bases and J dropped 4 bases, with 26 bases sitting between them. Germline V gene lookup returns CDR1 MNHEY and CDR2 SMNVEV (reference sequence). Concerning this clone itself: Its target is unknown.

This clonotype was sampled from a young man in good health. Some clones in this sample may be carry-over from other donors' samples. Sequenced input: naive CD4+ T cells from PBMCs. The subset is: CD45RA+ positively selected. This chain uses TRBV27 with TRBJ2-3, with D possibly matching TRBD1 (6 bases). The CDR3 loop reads CASRPGAPGLTGPDTQYF. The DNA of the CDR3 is TGTGCCAGCAGACCAGGGGCCCCCGGGCTAACGGGGCCAGATACGCAGTATTTT.